This T cell receptor (beta chain) was obtained from a study of vaccination effects on CD4 cells after COVID-19. Points from the study as a whole: There was only 1 of 255 vaccine-induced clones in healthy vaccinees that cross-reacted with common cold coronaviruses.

Method: immunoSEQ multiplex PCR; TCRdb's copy keeps in-frame clones and lacks some. The sample carries around 66,000 clones, around two thirds recorded once. As to this clone: Its target is unknown.

CD4+ T cell isolation took place after about 11 days of culture. As their vaccination, participants received two doses of either BNT162b2 or mRNA-1273. Days 3 and 7 saw half the medium replaced with IL-2 medium. This sequence originates from a human donor who received a COVID-19 vaccine. This specimen consisted of CD4+ T cells from PBMCs cultured without peptide, obtained after COVID-19 vaccination.

In nucleotides, the CDR3 is TGTGCCAGCACCCGGACTAGCGGATACAATGAGCAGTTCTTC. The encoded protein is CASTRTSGYNEQFF. The chain couples TRBV6-5 to TRBJ2-1; 10 bases are a match to TRBD2. The CDR3 length is 14 residues. V was pared by 7 bases and J by 4 bases, with 4 bases of the junction left unmatched. Germline V gives CDR1 MNHEY, CDR2 SVGAGI.